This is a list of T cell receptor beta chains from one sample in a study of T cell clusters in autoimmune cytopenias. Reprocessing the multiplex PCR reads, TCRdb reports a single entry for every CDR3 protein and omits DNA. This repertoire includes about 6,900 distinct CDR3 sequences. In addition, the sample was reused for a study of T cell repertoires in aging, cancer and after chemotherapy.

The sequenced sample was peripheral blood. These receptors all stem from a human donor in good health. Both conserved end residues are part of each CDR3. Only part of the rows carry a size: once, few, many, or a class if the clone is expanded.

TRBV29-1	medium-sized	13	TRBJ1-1	CSVMTGTDTEAFF
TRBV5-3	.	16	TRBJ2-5	CATSAAGQGGQETQYF
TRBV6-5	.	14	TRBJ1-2	CASSYSGQSSGYTF
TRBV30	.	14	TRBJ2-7	CAWSVRGGLHEQYF
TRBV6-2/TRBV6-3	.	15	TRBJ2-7	CASKAGQGAFYEQYF
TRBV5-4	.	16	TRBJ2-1	CASSSPSRSSYNEQFF
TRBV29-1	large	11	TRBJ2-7	CSVVQDYEQYF
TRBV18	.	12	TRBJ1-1	CASSPGEGAAFF
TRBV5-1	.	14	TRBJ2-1	CASSLEDLDDEQFF
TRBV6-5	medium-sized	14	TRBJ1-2	CASSTDRSNYGYTF